A single sample is the source of the 28 T cell receptor beta chains below, sequenced in a study of blood T cell repertoires in COVID-19. Generated by immunoSEQ multiplex PCR, the TCRdb table keeps only in-frame clones and is missing some. The sample includes about 280,000 clones, roughly 88% of them seen just once. Source material: PBMCs or T cells enriched from blood (not recorded which). These receptors all stem from a woman in her twenties or thirties who had recovered from COVID-19.

The chain uses TRBV28 and TRBJ2-5; 8 positions agree with TRBD1. The CDR3 covers 14 residues. V was pared by 6 bases and J by 4 bases, with 7 bases of the junction left unmatched. Germline V CDR1 and CDR2: MDHEN, SYDVKM. CDR3 in amino acids: CASRIMTGAETQYF. The CDR3 coding sequence is TGTGCCAGCAGGATCATGACAGGGGCAGAGACCCAGTACTTC.

The chain has TRBV12-3 or TRBV12-4 and TRBJ1-1, with D unclear. The ends were cut back, 2 bases at V and 5 bases at J, with 6 bases in the middle. The CDR3 contains 12 residues. The chain's CDR3 is CASSLKRTEAFF. The CDR3, as DNA: TGTGCCAGCAGTTTAAAGAGAACTGAAGCTTTCTTT.

The chain joins TRBV7-9 to TRBJ2-1, with 9 bases aligning to TRBD1. In germline, CDR1 is SEHNR, CDR2 FQNEAQ (reference sequence). The CDR3 extends over 14 amino acids. Trimming at V came to 6 bases and at J to 15 bases, leaving 15 bases not matched to a gene. The CDR3 DNA reads TGTGCCAGCAGACCCAAAACAGGGGGCTTCAAATGGTTCTTC. It specifies CASRPKTGGFKWFF.

The rearrangement joins TRBV28 to TRBJ1-5; D is perhaps TRBD1 (5 bases). This CDR3 comprises 17 residues. With 5 bases removed from V and 2 bases from J, the gap between germline ends came to 19 bases. Germline assignment: CDR1 MDHEN and CDR2 SYDVKM. The CDR3 is CASSTPQGRAGNQPQHF. The DNA for the CDR3 is TGTGCCAGCAGTACCCCCCAGGGCAGGGCAGGCAATCAGCCCCAGCATTTT. The complete variable domain, with remaining parts taken from reference TRBV28 and TRBJ1-5, reads DVKVTQSSRYLVKRTGEKVFLECVQDMDHENMFWYRQDPGLGLRLIYFSYDVKMKEKGDIPEGYSVSREKKERFSLILESASTNQTSMYLCASSTPQGRAGNQPQHFGDGTRLSIL.

The J gene is TRBJ2-7, the V gene TRBV28; 8 bases align to TRBD1. Germline CDR1 reads MDHEN; CDR2 reads SYDVKM. The CDR3 is 14 residues long. Trimming cost V 10 bases and J 4 bases; bases outside gene matches: 12. CDR3: CATLLGTGTYEQYF. The DNA for the CDR3 is TGTGCCACTTTACTCGGGACAGGAACATACGAGCAGTACTTC.

The chain is built from TRBV13 and TRBJ2-5; weak D call: TRBD2 (6 bases). Trimming took 4 bases from V and 1 from J, leaving 10 bases between them. Germline CDR1 is PRHDT and CDR2 is FYEKMQ (reference sequence). The CDR3 length is 14 residues. For the CDR3, the DNA is TGTGCCAGCAGCTCGCGGGGTAGCCAAGAGACCCAGTACTTC. It codes for CASSSRGSQETQYF. Supplemented by reference TRBV13 and TRBJ2-5, the full variable domain reads AAGVIQSPRHLIKEKRETATLKCYPIPRHDTVYWYQQGPGQDPQFLISFYEKMQSDKGSIPDRFSAQQFSDYHSELNMSSLELGDSALYFCASSSRGSQETQYFGPGTRLLVL.

J is TRBJ2-7 and V is TRBV9; 9 bases agree with TRBD1. Unmatched junction bases numbered 4, after V lost 6 bases and J lost 0 bases. Germline assignment: CDR1 SGDLS and CDR2 YYNGEE. CDR3 length: 14 amino acids. CDR3 region: CASTRTGDSYEQYF. The CDR3 DNA is TGTGCCAGCACCCGGACAGGGGACTCCTACGAGCAGTACTTC.

This chain joins TRBV5-1 and TRBJ2-7; 7 nucleotides align to TRBD1. The CDR3 runs 14 residues. The junction had 5 bases not matched to a gene; V was cut back by 3 bases and J by 2 bases. From germline, CDR1 is SGHRS and CDR2 YFSETQ. In DNA, the CDR3 is TGCGCCAGCAGCTCCCGGGACAGCACCTACGAGCAGTACTTC. Translating gives CASSSRDSTYEQYF.

This clone appeared a single time. The V and J genes are TRBV5-1 and TRBJ2-1; 10 nucleotides agree with TRBD2. V lost 4 bases and J lost 8; bases outside the gene matches: 12. The CDR3 is 16 residues long. The V gene's germline CDR1 is SGHRS and CDR2 YFSETQ. For the CDR3, the DNA is TGCGCCAGCAGCCCAATTAGCGGGAGGTACGGGGATGAGCAGTTCTTC. This codes for CASSPISGRYGDEQFF. The full variable domain, with the rest looked up from reference TRBV5-1 and TRBJ2-1, is KAGVTQTPRYLIKTRGQQVTLSCSPISGHRSVSWYQQTPGQGLQFLFEYFSETQRNKGNFPGRFSGRQFSNSRSEMNVSTLELGDSALYLCASSPISGRYGDEQFFGPGTRLTVL.

The chain joins TRBV7-9 to TRBJ1-1; 9 bases map to TRBD1. This CDR3 region has 18 residues. V shed 2 bases, J shed 0 bases, and the junction held 10 bases outside the gene matches. Germline V gene sequence: CDR1 SEHNR, CDR2 FQNEAQ (reference sequence). This CDR3 is CASSLMGLGQGMNTEAFF. CDR3 DNA sequence: TGTGCCAGCAGCTTAATGGGGTTAGGACAGGGGATGAACACTGAAGCTTTCTTT.

The rearrangement uses TRBV9 and TRBJ1-2, with TRBD1 matching over 7 bases. V dropped 6 bases and J dropped 0; count of bases not matched to a gene: 14. CDR1 and CDR2 (germline): SGDLS, YYNGEE. This CDR3 has 17 amino acids. The CDR3 region has the DNA TGTGCCAGCAACCCTGTGGCAGGGGGGAAAACTAACTATGGCTACACCTTC. Protein sequence: CASNPVAGGKTNYGYTF.

This chain joins TRBV9 and TRBJ2-5; TRBD1 is a possible D gene (5 bases). The CDR3 runs 15 residues. V was clipped by 3 bases and J by 2 bases, with 14 bases between them. Germline-derived CDR1 and CDR2 are SGDLS and YYNGEE. Here the CDR3 reads CASSALTDPQETQYF. The CDR3, as DNA: TGTGCCAGCAGCGCATTGACAGATCCACAAGAGACCCAGTACTTC.

V usage is TRBV7-2 and J usage is TRBJ2-5, with D tentatively TRBD1 (7 bases). The CDR3 sequence is 14 residues long. Trimming pared 3 bases from V and 5 bases from J, leaving 13 bases between. CDR1 and CDR2 (germline): SGHTA, FQGNSA. The CDR3 DNA reads as TGTGCCAGCAGCTTCCAGGGGGGTGGGGAGACCCAGTACTTC. Residues: CASSFQGGGETQYF.

The chain uses TRBV27 and TRBJ1-6, with D possibly TRBD1 on 6 matching bases. The CDR3 totals 13 residues. V gave up 6 bases and J gave up 9 bases, with 12 bases separating them. The germline gives CDR1 MNHEY, CDR2 SMNVEV (reference sequence). This chain's CDR3 is CASSPRQASPLHF. DNA of the CDR3: TGTGCCAGCAGCCCTCGACAGGCTTCACCCCTCCACTTT.

This rearrangement joins TRBV5-1 to TRBJ2-1, with 10 bases identical to TRBD2. This CDR3 is 16 amino acids long. After removal of 0 bases from V and 7 bases from J, the junction contained 7 bases not matched to a gene. Germline V gene sequence: CDR1 SGHRS, CDR2 YFSETQ. The CDR3 nucleotides are TGCGCCAGCAGCTTGGTAGCGGGGGGCAGACAAAATGAGCAGTTCTTC. Translated, it gives CASSLVAGGRQNEQFF.

V usage is TRBV3-1 (or the pseudogene TRBV3-2) and J usage is TRBJ2-7; 9 nucleotides agree with TRBD1. Germline trimming cut 0 bases from V and 3 bases from J; bases unmatched to any gene: 9. Germline lookup yields CDR1 LGHDT and CDR2 YNNKEL (reference sequence). CDR3 length: 17 amino acids. The CDR3 DNA reads TGTGCCAGCAGCCAAGATGGTGGGACAGGGTGGGGCTACGAGCAGTACTTC. Translation gives CASSQDGGTGWGYEQYF.

This clone has a single count. The rearrangement joins TRBV29-1 to TRBJ1-2; perhaps TRBD1 as D (5 bases). The germline CDR1 and CDR2 sequences are SQVTM and ANQGSEA. The V end was cut by 5 bases, the J end by 12 bases, with 16 bases between. The CDR3 consists of 11 residues. CDR3 in amino acids: CSVFSRGAHTF. In DNA, the CDR3 is TGCAGCGTTTTCAGTCGTGGGGCGCACACCTTC. The entire variable domain, with the rest obtained from reference TRBV29-1 and TRBJ1-2, is as follows: SAVISQKPSRDICQRGTSLTIQCQVDSQVTMMFWYRQQPGQSLTLIATANQGSEATYESGFVIDKFPISRPNLTFSTLTVSNMSPEDSSIYLCSVFSRGAHTFGSGTRLTVV.

This chain joins TRBV28 and TRBJ1-1; 7 bases match TRBD1. The J segment lost 0 bases and the V segment lost 1 base, leaving 5 bases of the junction unmatched. CDR1 and CDR2 (germline): MDHEN, SYDVKM. This CDR3 region has 16 residues. The CDR3 loop reads CASSLSTGTVNTEAFF. CDR3 nucleotide sequence: TGTGCCAGCAGTTTATCCACCGGGACAGTGAACACTGAAGCTTTCTTT.

V usage is TRBV9 and J usage is TRBJ1-2; D perhaps matches TRBD1 (5 bases). The CDR3 runs to 10 residues. Germline V gene data show CDR1 as SGDLS and CDR2 as YYNGEE. V dropped 8 bases and J dropped 8 bases, with 10 bases sitting between them. This chain's CDR3 is CASSGFGYTF. The CDR3 region has the DNA TGTGCCAGTTCAGGGTTCGGCTACACCTTC. Using reference TRBV9 and TRBJ1-2 for the parts outside the CDR3, the full variable domain is DSGVTQTPKHLITATGQRVTLRCSPRSGDLSVYWYQQSLDQGLQFLIQYYNGEERAKGNILERFSAQQFPDLHSELNLSSLELGDSALYFCASSGFGYTFGSGTRLTVV.

The CDR3: CASSPGGTNYGYTF. For the CDR3, the DNA is TGTGCCAGCAGTCCAGGGGGAACTAACTATGGCTACACCTTC. The chain links TRBV3-1 (or the pseudogene TRBV3-2) to TRBJ1-2; 7 positions agree with TRBD1. Per germline, CDR1 LGHDT and CDR2 YNNKEL (reference sequence). The CDR3 is made up of 14 amino acids. Trimming cost V 6 bases and J 0 bases; bases outside gene matches: 4.

CDR3 amino acids: CAWSRAGTGSFHTEAFF. As DNA, the CDR3 is TGTGCCTGGAGTCGCGCCGGGACAGGGAGCTTTCACACTGAAGCTTTCTTT. The gene calls are TRBV30 and TRBJ1-1; TRBD1 aligns across 9 bases. The CDR3 runs 17 residues. The ends lost 2 bases at V and 3 bases at J; junction bases unmatched: 13. The germline V gene encodes CDR1 GTSNPN and CDR2 SVGIG (reference sequence).

This clone was seen just once. The chain links TRBV27 to TRBJ1-2, with 8 bases lining up with TRBD1. The CDR3 sequence is 17 residues long. The V gene end was trimmed by 5 bases and the J gene end by 3 bases; junction bases not matched to a gene: 14. Germline CDR1 is MNHEY and CDR2 is SMNVEV (reference sequence). The CDR3 coding sequence is TGTGCCAGCAGTCCGAACCGGGACAGGCCCAAAGACTATGGCTACACCTTC. This encodes CASSPNRDRPKDYGYTF.

V and J are TRBV6-2 or TRBV6-3 and TRBJ2-5; a weak D match, TRBD2 (7 bases). The V gene lost 2 bases and the J gene lost 0 bases, with 13 bases spanning the gap. The CDR3 loop spans 16 amino acids. The germline CDR1 and CDR2 sequences are MNHEY and SVGEGT. The CDR3 nucleotides are TGTGCCAGCAGTTACAAGGCGGGGGCGTACCAAGAGACCCAGTACTTC. It specifies CASSYKAGAYQETQYF.

This clone has a handful of counts. V and J are TRBV30 and TRBJ1-3, with D perhaps matching TRBD1 (5 bases). In germline, CDR1 is GTSNPN, CDR2 SVGIG (reference sequence). The V and J ends lost 2 bases and 0 bases respectively, with 8 bases between them. The CDR3 has 14 amino acids. CDR3 DNA sequence: TGTGCCTGGAGTCGGGGGTACTCTGGAAACACCATATATTTT. Protein sequence: CAWSRGYSGNTIYF. The full variable domain, in which reference TRBV30 and TRBJ1-3 provide the parts outside the CDR3, is SQTIHQWPATLVQPVGSPLSLECTVEGTSNPNLYWYRQAAGRGLQLLFYSVGIGQISSEVPQNLSASRPQDRQFILSSKKLLLSDSGFYLCAWSRGYSGNTIYFGEGSWLTVV.

The J gene is TRBJ2-7, the V gene TRBV6-1; possible D gene TRBD2, 5 bases. This CDR3 spans 13 amino acids. Germline CDR1 is MNHNS and CDR2 is SASEGT. V lost 1 base, J lost 7 bases, and 11 bases lay in between. CDR3: CASSEGTPGEQYF. The CDR3 DNA reads TGTGCCAGCAGTGAAGGAACCCCGGGGGAGCAGTACTTC.

This clone was seen a handful of times. This rearrangement joins TRBV12-3 or TRBV12-4 to TRBJ1-6, with D perhaps TRBD1 (5 bases). Deletions cut 4 bases from V and 7 bases from J, with 8 bases between. The length of the CDR3 is 13 residues. In DNA, the CDR3 is TGTGCCAGCAGTTCCAACAGGAATTCACCCCTCCACTTT. It yields the protein CASSSNRNSPLHF.

V gene TRBV12-3 or TRBV12-4 combines with J gene TRBJ1-1; 10 nucleotides line up with TRBD1. This CDR3 spans 10 amino acids. The V gene end was trimmed by 9 bases and the J gene end by 10 bases; junction bases not matched to a gene: 2. The CDR3 sequence: CASGQGGAFF. The CDR3 DNA follows: TGTGCCAGTGGACAGGGGGGAGCTTTCTTT.

The chain combines TRBV4-1 with TRBJ1-5, with no clear D. This CDR3 spans 13 amino acids. V gave up 6 bases and J gave up 4 bases, with 10 bases separating them. Germline V gene lookup returns CDR1 MGHRA and CDR2 YSYEKL. The CDR3 DNA follows: TGCGCCAGCAGGGGAGGGCCAAATCAGCCCCAGCATTTT. Its protein is CASRGGPNQPQHF.